This T cell receptor (beta chain) was sequenced in a study of blood T cell repertoires in COVID-19. Overall study context: Samples representing acute and convalescent COVID-19 were sourced from the United States, Italy and Spain. T cells, B-cell-depleted T cells, or PBMCs provided the cDNA or gDNA that served as material.

The CDR3 is 15 amino acids. Germline values: CDR1 SGHTA, CDR2 FQGNSA. Trimming left V 5 bases short and J 0 bases short, with 10 bases between. Original processing methods: Amplification from reference gene primers served as the basis for estimated nucleated cell counts. Clones were read by immunoSEQ multiplex PCR, and TCRdb kept only the in-frame ones, dropping some. The DNA gave D and trimming, while V, J and clone size come from that table. The data contain 200,000 to 250,000 clones, less than 90% of them singletons. The sample consisted of peripheral blood. The sequence was obtained from a woman between 50 and 59 years old with acute or convalescent COVID-19. The chain has TRBV7-2 and TRBJ1-4; no clear D. The CDR3 DNA reads TGTGCCAGCAGCCCGGCGGGAGCAACTAATGAAAAACTGTTTTTT. Its translation: CASSPAGATNEKLFF. Together with reference TRBV7-2 and TRBJ1-4, the CDR3 gives the full variable domain: GAGVSQSPSNKVTEKGKDVELRCDPISGHTALYWYRQSLGQGLEFLIYFQGNSAPDKSGLPSDRFSAERTGGSVSTLTIQRTQQEDSAVYLCASSPAGATNEKLFFGSGTQLSVL.